These 14 T cell receptor beta chains were all obtained from the same sample, sequenced in a study of read filtering for tumor transcriptome and immune sequencing. This library used roughly 430 ng RNA and molecular barcoded adaptors spanning alpha/delta and beta/gamma chains. TCRdb called the reads again in MiXCR, with one record for every CDR3 protein. Of about 54,000 distinct CDR3 sequences listed, around 12% are singletons. The sample consisted of a population of CD138-negative cells sorted from bone marrow. All receptors come from a donor aged 40 or over with multiple myeloma.

This clonotype was counted a few times. A much larger clone lies a single base off, so this may be a read error. CDR3 coding DNA: TGCGCCAGCAGCTGGGGGACAGGGACGTACGAGCAGTACTTC. This sequence encodes CASSWGTGTYEQYF. The genes are TRBV5-1 and TRBJ2-7, with 9 bases fitting TRBD1. After removal of 3 bases from V and 4 bases from J, the junction contained 5 bases not matched to a gene. The CDR3 extends over 14 amino acids. Germline CDR1 SGHRS, CDR2 YFSETQ.

This clonotype was seen at least ten times. The gene calls are TRBV20-1 and TRBJ1-1; D unresolved. This CDR3 spans 15 amino acids. V was clipped by 3 bases and J by 6 bases, with 20 bases between them. Germline CDR1 DFQATT, CDR2 SNEGSKA (reference sequence). CDR3 sequence reads: CSAREAWRPDPEAFF. The CDR3 DNA reads as TGCAGTGCTAGGGAGGCGTGGCGTCCGGATCCTGAAGCTTTCTTT.

This clonotype has just a few counts. The chain recombines TRBV7-8 with TRBJ2-7; TRBD1 matches at 7 bases. CDR3 size: 15 residues. CDR1 and CDR2 from the germline V gene are SGHVS and FQNEAQ. V was pared by 8 bases and J by 2 bases, with 12 bases of the junction left unmatched. The CDR3 DNA sequence: TGTGCCAGCGAAACCGGGACAGATTATGCCTACGAGCAGTACTTC. It is translated as CASETGTDYAYEQYF.

The table lists this clonotype with many counts. The chain joins TRBV24-1 to TRBJ2-5, with TRBD2 identical over 7 bases. This CDR3 is 16 amino acids long. V gave up 1 base and J gave up 2 bases; unmatched junction bases: 6. The V gene's germline CDR1 is KGHDR and CDR2 SFDVKD. The CDR3 DNA sequence: TGTGCCACCAGTGATTTTTCCTCCGGGGGGCAAGAGACCCAGTACTTC. Residues: CATSDFSSGGQETQYF.

This clonotype was observed many times. The V call is TRBV19, the J call TRBJ2-1; tentative D call: TRBD2 (6 bases). V was clipped by 3 bases and J by 15 bases, with 12 bases between them. The CDR3 runs to 11 residues. CDR1 is LNHDA and CDR2 is SQIVND in the germline V gene (reference sequence). The CDR3 nucleotides are TGTGCCAGTAGTATGGGGGGACGCCGGTTCTTC. It codes for CASSMGGRRFF.

CDR3: CASSPSGPYGYTF. The CDR3, as DNA: TGTGCCAGCTCACCATCAGGGCCGTATGGCTACACCTTC. The chain joins TRBV18 to TRBJ1-2; weak D call: TRBD1 (5 bases). The CDR3 runs to 13 residues. V lost 2 bases and J 5 bases, leaving 9 bases between the germline ends. Germline-derived CDR1 and CDR2 are KGHSH and LQKENI.

Ten or more counts support this clonotype. The J gene is TRBJ2-1, the V gene TRBV5-1; D call uncertain. There are 12 residues in the CDR3. Trimming removed 0 bases from V and 6 bases from J, with 4 bases in between. Germline V lookup: CDR1 SGHRS, CDR2 YFSETQ. The CDR3 sequence: CASSLGRNEQFF. The CDR3 nucleotides are TGCGCCAGCAGCTTGGGGCGCAATGAGCAGTTCTTC.

This clonotype came up many times. An end of the junction does not agree with germline; a read error may underlie this. This chain uses TRBV10-2 with TRBJ1-1; no clear D. CDR1 WSHSY and CDR2 SAAADI come from the germline V gene. The CDR3 is made up of 15 amino acids. The CDR3: CASNLPQKRNTEAFF. The CDR3 DNA reads TGCGCCAGCAACCTCCCACAGAAGAGGAACACCGAAGCTTTCTTT.

This clonotype was observed at least ten times. The rearrangement joins TRBV4-1 to TRBJ1-4; D is ambiguous. Trimming cost V 0 bases and J 3 bases, with 11 bases left between them. CDR1 MGHRA and CDR2 YSYEKL come from the germline V gene. The length of the CDR3 is 16 residues. CDR3 protein: CASSQDPGRANEKLFF. CDR3 coding DNA: TGCGCCAGCAGCCAAGATCCGGGTAGGGCTAATGAAAAACTGTTTTTT.

With respect to this clonotype: The junction shows a germline mismatch at one end, possibly a read error. V gene TRBV7-9 combines with J gene TRBJ1-1, with D hard to call. Germline V CDR1 and CDR2: SEHNR, FQNEAQ (reference sequence). The CDR3 length is 13 residues. CDR3 amino acids: CASSLGQNTEALF. CDR3 in DNA: TGTGCCAGCAGCTTAGGTCAGAACACTGAAGCTCTCTTT.

About this clonotype: A clone one base away is much larger, so this may be a read error. The V and J genes are TRBV6-5 and TRBJ2-7; tentatively, D is TRBD2 (5 bases). There are 14 residues in the CDR3. The germline V and J ends were trimmed by 8 bases and 6 bases, with 20 bases remaining between them. The germline gives CDR1 MNHEY, CDR2 SVGAGI. CDR3 residues: CASAYGRGRSEQYF. The CDR3 coding sequence is TGTGCCAGCGCCTACGGTCGGGGAAGGAGCGAGCAGTACTTC.

This clonotype was detected ten times or more. This chain joins TRBV7-3 and TRBJ2-5, with D unresolved. Germline values: CDR1 SGHTA, CDR2 FQGTGA. This CDR3 spans 13 amino acids. V was shortened by 2 bases and J by 4 bases, with 8 bases between the two germline ends. CDR3: CASSLVNTETQYF. The DNA for the CDR3 is TGTGCCAGCAGCTTAGTAAACACAGAGACCCAGTACTTC.

J is TRBJ2-7 and V is TRBV20-1; a weak D match, TRBD2 (5 bases). The CDR3 is 13 residues long. Trimming stripped 6 bases from V and 2 bases from J, with 14 bases between. The germline V gene has CDR1 DFQATT and CDR2 SNEGSKA (reference sequence). The CDR3 spells CSALSGLTYEQYF. For the CDR3, the DNA is TGCAGTGCCTTATCAGGACTGACCTACGAGCAGTACTTC.

This clonotype was counted once. A much larger clone is a single base away; this may be a read error. The rearrangement links TRBV7-8 to TRBJ1-5; D is unclear. The CDR3 has 12 amino acids. Trimming pared 4 bases from V and 5 bases from J, leaving 6 bases between. Germline loops: CDR1 SGHVS, CDR2 FQNEAQ. DNA of the CDR3: TGTGCCAGCAGCTGGTGGTATCAGCCCCAGCATTTT. Amino acids: CASSWWYQPQHF.